This T cell receptor (beta chain) stems from a study of T-cell reconstitution after alpha-beta-depleted transplantation in children (dated by TCRdb to 2016 to 2017). For the study in its entirety: Using TCR repertoire profiling, the study quantitatively followed how T-cell immune reconstitution unfolded in children after TCRalphabeta/CD19-depleted allogeneic hematopoietic cell transplantation.

Note on this clonotype: Its recognized antigen is unknown. No base quality information exists; no much larger clone differs at one position.

The library was obtained by PCR. Data came from an Illumina HiSeq 2500. TCR library preparation used molecular barcoding, with unique molecular identifiers applied to normalize quantification of the TCRbeta repertoire. TCRdb ran its own pipeline on the public reads, namely fastp trimming at Q25 and MiXCR clone calling, and kept in-frame beta chains. For every CDR3 protein sequence, its rows merge into one entry that carries the most common genes and DNA. This sample holds around 370,000 distinct CDR3 sequences; about a tenth were observed only once. The ten largest clones add up to roughly 2.5% of the sample. Sequences LNHDA (CDR1) and SQIVND (CDR2) are obtained from the germline V gene (reference sequence). Germline trimming amounts to 10 bases on V and 2 bases on J, with 13 as the count of junction bases outside the gene matches. From cysteine to phenylalanine, the CDR3 is 17 amino acids long. The kept DNA is CDR3 alone, 51 bases in frame from the first base.

The source is a human donor who donated a stem cell graft to a child with acute lymphoblastic leukemia. The receptor chain draws on TRBV19 and TRBJ2-1; 11 central nucleotides agree with TRBD2. The sequenced sample was PBMCs from the stem cell graft donor, obtained from the stem cell graft. The CDR3 region: CATSGLAGGGTYNEQFF. Here is the DNA: TGTGCCACCTCGGGGCTAGCGGGAGGAGGGACCTACAATGAGCAGTTCTTC.